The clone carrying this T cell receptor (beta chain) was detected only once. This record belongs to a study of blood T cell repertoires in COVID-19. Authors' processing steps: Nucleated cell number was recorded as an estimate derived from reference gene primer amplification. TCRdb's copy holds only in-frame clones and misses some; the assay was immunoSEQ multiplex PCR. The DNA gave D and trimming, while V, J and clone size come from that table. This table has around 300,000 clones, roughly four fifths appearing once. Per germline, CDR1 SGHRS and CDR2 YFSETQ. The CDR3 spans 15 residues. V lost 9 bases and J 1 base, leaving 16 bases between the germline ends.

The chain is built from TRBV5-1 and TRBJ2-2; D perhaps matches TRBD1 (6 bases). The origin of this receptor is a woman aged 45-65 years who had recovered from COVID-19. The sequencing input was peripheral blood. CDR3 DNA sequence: TGCGCCACCGCCCGCCAGGACAGGAACACCGGGGAGCTGTTTTTT. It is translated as CATARQDRNTGELFF.